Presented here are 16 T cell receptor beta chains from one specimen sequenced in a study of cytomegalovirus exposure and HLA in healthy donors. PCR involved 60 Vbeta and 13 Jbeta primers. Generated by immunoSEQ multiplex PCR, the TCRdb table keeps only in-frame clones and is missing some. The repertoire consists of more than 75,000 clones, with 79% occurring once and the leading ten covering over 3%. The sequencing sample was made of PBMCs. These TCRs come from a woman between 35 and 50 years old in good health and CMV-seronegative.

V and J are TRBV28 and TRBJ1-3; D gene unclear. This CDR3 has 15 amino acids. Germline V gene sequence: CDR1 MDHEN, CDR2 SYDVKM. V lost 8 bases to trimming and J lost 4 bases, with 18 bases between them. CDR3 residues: CASETELNSGNTIYF. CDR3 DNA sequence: TGTGCCAGCGAGACGGAGTTAAATTCCGGAAACACCATATATTTT.

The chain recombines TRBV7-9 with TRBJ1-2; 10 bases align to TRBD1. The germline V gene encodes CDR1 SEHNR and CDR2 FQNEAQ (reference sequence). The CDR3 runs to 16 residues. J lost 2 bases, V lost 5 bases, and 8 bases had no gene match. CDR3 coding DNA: TGTGCCAGCAGCCTCCCCGGGACAGGGGCGAACTATGGCTACACCTTC. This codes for CASSLPGTGANYGYTF.

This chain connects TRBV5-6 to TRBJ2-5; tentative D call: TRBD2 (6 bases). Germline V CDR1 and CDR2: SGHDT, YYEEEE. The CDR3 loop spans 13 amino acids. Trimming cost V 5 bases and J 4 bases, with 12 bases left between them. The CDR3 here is CASRRLGGETQYF. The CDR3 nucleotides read TGTGCCAGCAGACGACTAGGAGGAGAGACCCAGTACTTC.

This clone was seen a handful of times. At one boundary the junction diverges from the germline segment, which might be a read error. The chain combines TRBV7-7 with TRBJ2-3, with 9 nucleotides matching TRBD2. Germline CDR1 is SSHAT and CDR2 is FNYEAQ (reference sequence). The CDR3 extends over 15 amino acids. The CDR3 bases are TGTGCTAGCAGCTCCGGGACTAGCCGCGCAGATACGCAGTATTTT. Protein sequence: CASSSGTSRADTQYF.

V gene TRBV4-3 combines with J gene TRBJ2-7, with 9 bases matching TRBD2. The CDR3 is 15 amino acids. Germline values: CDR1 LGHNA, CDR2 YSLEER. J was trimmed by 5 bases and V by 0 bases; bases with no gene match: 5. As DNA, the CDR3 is TGCGCCAGCAGCCAAGATTGGGGACTAGCCGACGAGCAGTACTTC. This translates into CASSQDWGLADEQYF.

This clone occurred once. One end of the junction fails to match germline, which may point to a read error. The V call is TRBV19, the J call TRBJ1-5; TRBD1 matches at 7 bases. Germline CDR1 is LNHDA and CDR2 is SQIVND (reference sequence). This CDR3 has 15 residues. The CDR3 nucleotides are TGTGCCAGTAGACCAACGACACAGGGGTATCAGGCCCAGCATTTT. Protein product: CASRPTTQGYQAQHF.

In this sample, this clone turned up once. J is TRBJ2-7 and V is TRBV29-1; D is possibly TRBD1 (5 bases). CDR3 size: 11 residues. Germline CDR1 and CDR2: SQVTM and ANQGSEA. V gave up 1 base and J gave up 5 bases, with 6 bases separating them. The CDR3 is CSVEGRDEQYF. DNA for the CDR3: TGCAGCGTTGAAGGCAGGGACGAGCAGTACTTC.

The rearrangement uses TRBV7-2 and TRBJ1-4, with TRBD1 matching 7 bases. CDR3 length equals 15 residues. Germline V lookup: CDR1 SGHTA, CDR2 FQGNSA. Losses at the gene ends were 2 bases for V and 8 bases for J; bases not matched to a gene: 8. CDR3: CASSLFSGTEEKLFF. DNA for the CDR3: TGTGCCAGCAGCTTATTTAGTGGGACAGAAGAAAAACTGTTTTTT.

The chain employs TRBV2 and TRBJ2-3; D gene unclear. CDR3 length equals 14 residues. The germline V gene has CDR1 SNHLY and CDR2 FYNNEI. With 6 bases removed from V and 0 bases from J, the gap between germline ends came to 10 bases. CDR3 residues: CASSLTSSTDTQYF. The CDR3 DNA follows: TGTGCCAGCAGCCTAACCTCTAGCACAGATACGCAGTATTTT.

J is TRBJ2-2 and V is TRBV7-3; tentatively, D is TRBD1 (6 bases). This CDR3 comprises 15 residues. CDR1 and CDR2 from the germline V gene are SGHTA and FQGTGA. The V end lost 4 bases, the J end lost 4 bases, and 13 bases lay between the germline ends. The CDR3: CASSSVGQTTGELFF. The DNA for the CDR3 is TGTGCCAGCAGCTCCGTCGGACAGACCACCGGGGAGCTGTTTTTT.

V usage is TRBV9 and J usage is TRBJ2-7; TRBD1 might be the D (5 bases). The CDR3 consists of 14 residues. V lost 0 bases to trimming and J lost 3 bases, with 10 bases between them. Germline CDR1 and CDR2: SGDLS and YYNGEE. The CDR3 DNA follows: TGTGCCAGCAGCGTAGGGGTAGGGGACTACGAGCAGTACTTC. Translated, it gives CASSVGVGDYEQYF. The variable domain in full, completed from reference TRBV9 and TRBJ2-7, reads DSGVTQTPKHLITATGQRVTLRCSPRSGDLSVYWYQQSLDQGLQFLIQYYNGEERAKGNILERFSAQQFPDLHSELNLSSLELGDSALYFCASSVGVGDYEQYFGPGTRLTVT.

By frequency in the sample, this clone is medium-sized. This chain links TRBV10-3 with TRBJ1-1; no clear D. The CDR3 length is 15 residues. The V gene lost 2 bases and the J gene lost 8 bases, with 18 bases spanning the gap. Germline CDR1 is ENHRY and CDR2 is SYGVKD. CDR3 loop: CAISEAPDGHEEAFF. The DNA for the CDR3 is TGTGCCATCAGTGAGGCCCCTGATGGGCACGAGGAAGCTTTCTTT.

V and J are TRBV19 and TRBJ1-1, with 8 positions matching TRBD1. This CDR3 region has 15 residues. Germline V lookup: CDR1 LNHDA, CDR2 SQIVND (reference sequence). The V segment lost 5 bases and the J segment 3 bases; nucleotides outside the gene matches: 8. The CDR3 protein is CASSVPRGQDTEAFF. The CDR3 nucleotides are TGTGCCAGTAGTGTCCCCAGGGGGCAGGACACTGAAGCTTTCTTT.

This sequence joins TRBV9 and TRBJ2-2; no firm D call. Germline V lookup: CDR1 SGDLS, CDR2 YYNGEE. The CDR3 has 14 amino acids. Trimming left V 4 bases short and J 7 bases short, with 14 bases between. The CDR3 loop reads CASSPRLTGGELFF. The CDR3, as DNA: TGTGCCAGCAGCCCCCGACTGACCGGCGGGGAGCTGTTTTTT.

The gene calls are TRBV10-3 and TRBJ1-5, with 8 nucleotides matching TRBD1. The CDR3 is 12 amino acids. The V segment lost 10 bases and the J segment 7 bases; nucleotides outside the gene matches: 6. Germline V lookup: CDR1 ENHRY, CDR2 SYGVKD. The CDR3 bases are TGTGCCACCGGACAGGGTATGCAGCCCCAGCATTTT. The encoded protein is CATGQGMQPQHF.

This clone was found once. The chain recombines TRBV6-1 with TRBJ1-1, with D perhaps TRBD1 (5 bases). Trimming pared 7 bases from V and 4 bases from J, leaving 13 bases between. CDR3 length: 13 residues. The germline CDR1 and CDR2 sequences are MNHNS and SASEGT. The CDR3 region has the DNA TGTGCCAGCAAATCAGTTGGGGCCACTGAAGCTTTCTTT. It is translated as CASKSVGATEAFF.